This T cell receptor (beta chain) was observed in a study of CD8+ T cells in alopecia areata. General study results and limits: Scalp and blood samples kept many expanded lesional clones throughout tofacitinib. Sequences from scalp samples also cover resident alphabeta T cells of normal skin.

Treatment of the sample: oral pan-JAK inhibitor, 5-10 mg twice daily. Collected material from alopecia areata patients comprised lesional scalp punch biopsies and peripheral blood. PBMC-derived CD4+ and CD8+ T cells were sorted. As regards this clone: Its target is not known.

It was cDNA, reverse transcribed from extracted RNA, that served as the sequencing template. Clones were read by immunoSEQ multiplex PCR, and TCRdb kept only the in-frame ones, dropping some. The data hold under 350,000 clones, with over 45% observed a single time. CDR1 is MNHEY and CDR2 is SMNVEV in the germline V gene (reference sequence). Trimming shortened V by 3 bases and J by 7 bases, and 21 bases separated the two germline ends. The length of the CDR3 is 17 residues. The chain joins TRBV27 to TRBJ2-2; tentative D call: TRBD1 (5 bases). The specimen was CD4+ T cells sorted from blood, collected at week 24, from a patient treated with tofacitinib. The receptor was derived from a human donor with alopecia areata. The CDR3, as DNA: TGTGCCAGCAGTTTCCGAAGACAGAATCCCCGCATCGGGGAGCTGTTTTTT. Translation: CASSFRRQNPRIGELFF.